This TCR beta chain derives from a study of molecular identifiers for immune sequencing clone quantification. Study information: Replicates partitioned RNA from about 20,000 or 100,000 naive CD8 cells into five parts, sequencing four.

General study results and limits: Should identical TCR molecules share a barcode, the sizes of highly expanded clones could be underestimated.

One entry per CDR3 protein, called by TCRdb with MiXCR from the PCR reads. The top ten clones hold about 0.8% of a sample with around 470,000 distinct CDR3 sequences, around 21% of them seen once. Per the germline V gene, CDR1 is SGHVS and CDR2 is FQNEAQ. J lost 4 bases, V lost 5 bases, and 9 bases had no gene match. CDR3 length equals 15 residues. Points on this clonotype: Its specificity is not known.

Sorting selected naive CD8 T cells with a CD8+CD4-CCR7+CD45RA+ phenotype. The sample consisted of naive CD8+ T cells from blood, with Jurkat cell RNA spiked in. The subset is: FACS-sorted CD8+CD4-CCR7+CD45RA+ naive T cells. The J gene is TRBJ2-3, the V gene TRBV7-8, with 7 bases fitting TRBD1. The TCR was taken from a human donor in good health. Some libraries in this study had Jurkat cell RNA spiked in. The CDR3 bases are TGTGCCAGCAGCAAACTGACAGGGACAGCAGATACGCAGTATTTT. It yields the protein CASSKLTGTADTQYF.